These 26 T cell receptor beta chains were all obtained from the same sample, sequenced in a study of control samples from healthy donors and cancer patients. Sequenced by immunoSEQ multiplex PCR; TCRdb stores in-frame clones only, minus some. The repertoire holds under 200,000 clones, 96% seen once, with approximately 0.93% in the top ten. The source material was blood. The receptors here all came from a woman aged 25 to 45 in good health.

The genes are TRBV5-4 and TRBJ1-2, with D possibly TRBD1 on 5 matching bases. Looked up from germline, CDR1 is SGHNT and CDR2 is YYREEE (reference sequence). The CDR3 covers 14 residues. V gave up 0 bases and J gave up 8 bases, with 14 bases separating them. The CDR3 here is CASSLGQRFTGYTF. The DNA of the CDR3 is TGTGCCAGCAGCTTGGGACAGCGGTTTACGGGCTACACCTTC.

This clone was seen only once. The CDR3, as DNA: TGTGCCAGCAGCTTAGCCATTGCGGGAGGGTTCCACTACGAGCAGTACTTC. Its protein product is CASSLAIAGGFHYEQYF. The genes are TRBV7-6 and TRBJ2-7, with 9 bases that match TRBD2. The germline V gene has CDR1 SGHVS and CDR2 FNYEAQ. V lost 0 bases to trimming and J lost 3 bases; unmatched junction nucleotides: 9. CDR3 length equals 17 residues.

CDR3 residues: CASSNRHSYEQYF. The CDR3 bases are TGTGCCAGTAGTAACAGGCACTCCTACGAGCAGTACTTC. The chain joins TRBV19 to TRBJ2-7; TRBD1 might be the D (5 bases). V was trimmed by 4 bases and J by 0 bases, leaving 7 bases between them. CDR1 and CDR2 from the germline V gene are LNHDA and SQIVND (reference sequence). The CDR3 length is 13 residues. The full variable domain, completed using reference TRBV19 and TRBJ2-7, is DGGITQSPKYLFRKEGQNVTLSCEQNLNHDAMYWYRQDPGQGLRLIYYSQIVNDFQKGDIAEGYSVSREKKESFPLTVTSAQKNPTAFYLCASSNRHSYEQYFGPGTRLTVT.

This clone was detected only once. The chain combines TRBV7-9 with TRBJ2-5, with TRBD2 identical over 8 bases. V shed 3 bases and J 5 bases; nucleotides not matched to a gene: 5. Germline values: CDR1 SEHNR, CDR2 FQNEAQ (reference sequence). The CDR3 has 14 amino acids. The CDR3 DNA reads TGTGCCAGCAGCTTTAGCGGGATGGGGGAGACCCAGTACTTC. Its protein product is CASSFSGMGETQYF.

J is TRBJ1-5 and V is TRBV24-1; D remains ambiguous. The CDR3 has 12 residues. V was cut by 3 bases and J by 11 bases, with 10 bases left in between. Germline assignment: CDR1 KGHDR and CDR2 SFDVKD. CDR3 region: CATSDMGGTQHF. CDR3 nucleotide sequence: TGTGCCACCAGTGATATGGGAGGGACCCAGCATTTT.

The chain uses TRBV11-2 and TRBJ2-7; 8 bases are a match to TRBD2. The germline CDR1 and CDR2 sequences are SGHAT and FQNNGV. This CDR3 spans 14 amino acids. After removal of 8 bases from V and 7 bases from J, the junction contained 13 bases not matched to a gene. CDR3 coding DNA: TGTGCCAGCCGAGGCACGGGAGGGCCTCGGGAGCAGTACTTC. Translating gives CASRGTGGPREQYF. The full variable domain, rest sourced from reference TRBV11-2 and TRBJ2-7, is EAGVAQSPRYKIIEKRQSVAFWCNPISGHATLYWYQQILGQGPKLLIQFQNNGVVDDSQLPKDRFSAERLKGVDSTLKIQPAKLEDSAVYLCASRGTGGPREQYFGPGTRLTVT.

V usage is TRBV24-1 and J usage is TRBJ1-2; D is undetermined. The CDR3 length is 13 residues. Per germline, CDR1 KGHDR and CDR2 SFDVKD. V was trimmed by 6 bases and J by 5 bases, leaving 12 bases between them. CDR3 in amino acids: CATSRGGWYGYTF. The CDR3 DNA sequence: TGTGCCACCAGTCGGGGAGGGTGGTATGGCTACACCTTC.

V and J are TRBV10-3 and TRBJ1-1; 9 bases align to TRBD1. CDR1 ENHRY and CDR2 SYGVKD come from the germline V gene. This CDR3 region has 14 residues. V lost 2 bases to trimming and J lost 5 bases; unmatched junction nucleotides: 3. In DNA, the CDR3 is TGTGCCATCAGTGAGAAACAGGGGGCAACTGAAGCTTTCTTT. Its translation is CAISEKQGATEAFF.

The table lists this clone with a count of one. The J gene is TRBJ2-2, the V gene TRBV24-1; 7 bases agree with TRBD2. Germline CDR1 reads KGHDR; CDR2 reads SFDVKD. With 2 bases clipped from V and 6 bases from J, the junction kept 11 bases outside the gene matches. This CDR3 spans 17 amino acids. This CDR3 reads CATSDSSGLGVAGELFF. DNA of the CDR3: TGTGCCACCAGTGATTCCTCCGGACTAGGTGTTGCCGGGGAGCTGTTTTTT.

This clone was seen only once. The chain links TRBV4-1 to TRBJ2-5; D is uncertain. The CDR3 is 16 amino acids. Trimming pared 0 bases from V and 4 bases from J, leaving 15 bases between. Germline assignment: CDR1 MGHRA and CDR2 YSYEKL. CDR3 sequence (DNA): TGCGCCAGCAGCCAAGAAATCCCGGATAGTAGAGAGACCCAGTACTTC. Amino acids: CASSQEIPDSRETQYF.

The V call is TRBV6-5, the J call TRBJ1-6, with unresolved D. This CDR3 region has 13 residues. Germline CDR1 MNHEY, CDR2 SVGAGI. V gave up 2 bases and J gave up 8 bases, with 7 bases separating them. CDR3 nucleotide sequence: TGTGCCAGCAGTTACGGGAGGGATTCACCCCTCCACTTT. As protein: CASSYGRDSPLHF.

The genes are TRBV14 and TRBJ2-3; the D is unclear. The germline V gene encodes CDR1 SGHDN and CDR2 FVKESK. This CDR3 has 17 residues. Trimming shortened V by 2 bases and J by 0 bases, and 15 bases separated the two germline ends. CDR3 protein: CASSQTLFRASTDTQYF. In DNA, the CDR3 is TGTGCCAGCAGCCAAACCCTTTTTAGGGCTAGCACAGATACGCAGTATTTT. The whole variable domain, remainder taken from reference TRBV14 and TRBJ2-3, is EAGVTQFPSHSVIEKGQTVTLRCDPISGHDNLYWYRRVMGKEIKFLLHFVKESKQDESGMPNNRFLAERTGGTYSTLKVQPAELEDSGVYFCASSQTLFRASTDTQYFGPGTRLTVL.

The CDR3 sequence is CASSYGMNTEAFF. The CDR3, as DNA: TGCGCCAGCAGTTACGGTATGAACACTGAAGCTTTCTTT. This chain connects TRBV10-1 to TRBJ1-1; D unclear. The germline V gene has CDR1 WNHNN and CDR2 SYGVQD (reference sequence). The CDR3 covers 13 residues. Trimming cost V 5 bases and J 0 bases, with 7 bases left between them.

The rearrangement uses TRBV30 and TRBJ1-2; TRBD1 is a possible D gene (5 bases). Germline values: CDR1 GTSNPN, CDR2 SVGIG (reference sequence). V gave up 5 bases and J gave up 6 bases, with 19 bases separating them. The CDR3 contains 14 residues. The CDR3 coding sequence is TGTGCCTGGGGGACCGGGGCCACTAGCGATGGCTACACCTTC. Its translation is CAWGTGATSDGYTF.

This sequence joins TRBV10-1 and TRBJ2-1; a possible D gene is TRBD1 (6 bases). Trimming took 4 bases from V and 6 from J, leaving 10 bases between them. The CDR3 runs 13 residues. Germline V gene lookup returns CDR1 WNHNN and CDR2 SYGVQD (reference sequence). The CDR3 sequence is CASSAGGRNEQFF. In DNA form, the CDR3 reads TGCGCCAGCAGTGCTGGGGGCCGCAATGAGCAGTTCTTC.

DNA of the CDR3: TGTGCCAGTAGTAGAAAAGCCGGGACGGACATGGAAGTTCCCGGGGAGCTGTTTTTT. Translating it yields CASSRKAGTDMEVPGELFF. This chain links TRBV19 with TRBJ2-2; D may correspond to TRBD1 or TRBD2 (5 bases each). Germline values: CDR1 LNHDA, CDR2 SQIVND (reference sequence). The CDR3 covers 19 residues. Trimming stripped 4 bases from V and 6 bases from J, with 27 bases between.

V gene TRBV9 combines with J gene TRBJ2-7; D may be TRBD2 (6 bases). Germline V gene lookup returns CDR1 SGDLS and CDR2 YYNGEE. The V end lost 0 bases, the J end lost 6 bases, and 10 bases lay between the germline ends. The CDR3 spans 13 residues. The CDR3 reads CASSVGQGGEQYF. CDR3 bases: TGTGCCAGCAGCGTAGGGCAGGGAGGCGAGCAGTACTTC. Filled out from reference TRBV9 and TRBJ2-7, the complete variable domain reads DSGVTQTPKHLITATGQRVTLRCSPRSGDLSVYWYQQSLDQGLQFLIQYYNGEERAKGNILERFSAQQFPDLHSELNLSSLELGDSALYFCASSVGQGGEQYFGPGTRLTVT.

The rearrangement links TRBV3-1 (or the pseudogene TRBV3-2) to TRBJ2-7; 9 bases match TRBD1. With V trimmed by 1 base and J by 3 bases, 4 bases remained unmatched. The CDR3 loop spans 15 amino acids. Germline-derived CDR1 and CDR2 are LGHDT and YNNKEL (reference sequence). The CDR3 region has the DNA TGTGCCAGCAGCCAAGGACAGGGGGGGAGCTACGAGCAGTACTTC. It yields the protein CASSQGQGGSYEQYF.

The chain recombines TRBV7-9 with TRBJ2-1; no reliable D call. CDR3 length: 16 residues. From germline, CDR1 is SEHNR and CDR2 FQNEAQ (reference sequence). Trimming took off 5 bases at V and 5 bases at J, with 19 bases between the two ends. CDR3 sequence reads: CASSRVPSPVHNEQFF. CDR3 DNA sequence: TGTGCCAGCAGCCGGGTCCCCAGTCCAGTCCACAATGAGCAGTTCTTC.

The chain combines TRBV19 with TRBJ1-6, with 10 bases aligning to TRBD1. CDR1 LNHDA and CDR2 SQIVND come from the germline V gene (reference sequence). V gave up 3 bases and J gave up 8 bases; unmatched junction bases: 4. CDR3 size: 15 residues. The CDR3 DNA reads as TGTGCCAGTAGTATCGGGACAGGGGTTGATTCACCCCTCCACTTT. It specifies CASSIGTGVDSPLHF.

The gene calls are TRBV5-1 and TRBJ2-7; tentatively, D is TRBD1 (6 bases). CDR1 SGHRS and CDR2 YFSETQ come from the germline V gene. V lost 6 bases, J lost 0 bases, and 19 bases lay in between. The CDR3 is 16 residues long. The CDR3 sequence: CASTETPGHSSYEQYF. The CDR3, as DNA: TGCGCCAGCACCGAAACACCGGGACATTCCTCCTACGAGCAGTACTTC.

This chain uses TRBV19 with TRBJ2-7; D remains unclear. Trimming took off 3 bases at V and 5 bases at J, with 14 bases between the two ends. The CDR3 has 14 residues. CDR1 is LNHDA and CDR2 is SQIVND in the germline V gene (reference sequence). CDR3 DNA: TGTGCCAGTAGTATTGCGGCCGCTCGGAACGAGCAGTACTTC. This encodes CASSIAAARNEQYF. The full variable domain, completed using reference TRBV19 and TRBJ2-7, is DGGITQSPKYLFRKEGQNVTLSCEQNLNHDAMYWYRQDPGQGLRLIYYSQIVNDFQKGDIAEGYSVSREKKESFPLTVTSAQKNPTAFYLCASSIAAARNEQYFGPGTRLTVT.

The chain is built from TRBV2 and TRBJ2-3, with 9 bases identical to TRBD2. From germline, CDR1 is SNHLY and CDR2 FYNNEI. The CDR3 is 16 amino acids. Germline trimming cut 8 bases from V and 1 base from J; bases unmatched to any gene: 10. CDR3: CASFYLTSGRTDTQYF. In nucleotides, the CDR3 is TGTGCCAGCTTCTACTTGACTAGCGGCCGCACAGATACGCAGTATTTT.

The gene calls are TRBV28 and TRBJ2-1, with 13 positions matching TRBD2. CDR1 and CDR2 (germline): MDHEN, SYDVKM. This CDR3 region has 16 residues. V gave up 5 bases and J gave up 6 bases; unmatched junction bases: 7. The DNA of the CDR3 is TGTGCCAGCAGTCGGCAGGGACTAGCGGGATCCAATGAGCAGTTCTTC. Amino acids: CASSRQGLAGSNEQFF.

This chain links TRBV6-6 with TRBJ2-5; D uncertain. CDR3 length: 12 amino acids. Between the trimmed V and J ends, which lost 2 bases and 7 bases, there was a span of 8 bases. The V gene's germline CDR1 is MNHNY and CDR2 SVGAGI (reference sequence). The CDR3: CASSYPSGTQYF. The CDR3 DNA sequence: TGTGCCAGCAGTTACCCGTCGGGGACCCAGTACTTC.

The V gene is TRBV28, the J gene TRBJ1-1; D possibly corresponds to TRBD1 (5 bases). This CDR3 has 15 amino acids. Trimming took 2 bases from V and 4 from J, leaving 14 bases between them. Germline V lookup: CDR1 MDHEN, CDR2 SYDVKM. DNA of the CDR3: TGTGCCAGCAGTTTAATCGGCGGGGGAAGCACTGAAGCTTTCTTT. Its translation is CASSLIGGGSTEAFF. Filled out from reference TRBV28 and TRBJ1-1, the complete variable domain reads DVKVTQSSRYLVKRTGEKVFLECVQDMDHENMFWYRQDPGLGLRLIYFSYDVKMKEKGDIPEGYSVSREKKERFSLILESASTNQTSMYLCASSLIGGGSTEAFFGQGTRLTVV.